This T cell receptor beta chain was obtained from a study of blood T cell repertoires in COVID-19. This CDR3 region has 17 residues. The germline V gene has CDR1 SGHDT and CDR2 YYEEEE. J lost 2 bases, V lost 2 bases, and 9 bases had no gene match. In this sample, this clone turned up once. How the authors handled the data: Counts of nucleated cells, estimated from reference gene primer amplification, were obtained. Data came from immunoSEQ multiplex PCR; TCRdb stores just in-frame clones and leaves some out. The V and J calls and clone size were taken over from that table, and D and trimming were inferred from the DNA. The data hold roughly 130,000 clones, with approximately 84% observed a single time.

Material for sequencing was peripheral blood. This receptor was taken from a woman between 55 and 75 years old with acute or convalescent COVID-19. The gene calls are TRBV5-6 and TRBJ1-2, with TRBD1 identical over 10 bases. The CDR3 protein is CASSLDLRTGGNYGYTF. The CDR3 DNA follows: TGTGCCAGCAGCTTAGATCTCCGGACAGGGGGAAACTATGGCTACACCTTC.